The rows below give T cell receptor beta chains drawn from one sample of a study of blood T cell repertoires in COVID-19. Clones were sequenced by immunoSEQ multiplex PCR, and TCRdb holds only the in-frame ones, with some missing. The table lists 200,000 to 300,000 clones, 88% of them singletons. The specimen was PBMCs or T cells enriched from blood (not recorded which). These receptors came from a woman aged 35 to 49 with acute COVID-19. Both conserved end residues are part of each CDR3. Size is stated for part of the rows, as once, few or many counts, or as a class when the clone is expanded.

CDR3aa	j_gene	abundance	v_gene
CASSQGQGRTEAFF	TRBJ1-1	.	TRBV3-1/TRBV3-2
CASSWGPGNTGELFF	TRBJ2-2	.	TRBV5-5
CASSLRGTSGYNEQFF	TRBJ2-1	.	TRBV18
CATKRGPYNEQFF	TRBJ2-1	.	TRBV19
CASSSPSLFGTENTEAFF	TRBJ1-1	.	TRBV7-2
CASSVSRDRGSYNEQFF	TRBJ2-1	once	TRBV9
CSSRWRGDTEAFF	TRBJ1-1	.	TRBV29-1
CASSETEGGTEAFF	TRBJ1-1	.	TRBV2
CASSSVAGGNNEQFF	TRBJ2-1	.	TRBV7-2
CAWSGPAGGNQPQHF	TRBJ1-5	once	TRBV30
CASSVTAGGTGELFF	TRBJ2-2	.	TRBV9
CASSPLPSAAYEQYF	TRBJ2-7	.	TRBV18
CASSLGARTGREAGFF	TRBJ2-1	.	TRBV7-8
CASSIYGTINSPLHF	TRBJ1-6	.	TRBV19
CASSLGTGEQFF	TRBJ2-1	.	TRBV7-9
CASSPESGDYGYTF	TRBJ1-2	.	TRBV18
CASSIAGANTGELFF	TRBJ2-2	.	TRBV2
CASSPLGQGQTYEQYF	TRBJ2-7	.	TRBV18
CASSYSRGGDGYTF	TRBJ1-2	.	TRBV6-5
CASSSTGTHRGELFF	TRBJ2-2	.	TRBV28
CASSQRQTNTEAFF	TRBJ1-1	.	TRBV3-1/TRBV3-2
CASSRGQSNTEAFF	TRBJ1-1	.	TRBV13
CASSKPPGEQFF	TRBJ2-1	.	TRBV7-9
CASSSGDTEAFF	TRBJ1-1	.	TRBV11-2
CAAGTGKNYGYTF	TRBJ1-2	.	TRBV27
CASSASGERATEQYF	TRBJ2-7	.	TRBV7-3
CASSELAISNMAEQFF	TRBJ2-1	.	TRBV18
CATSDYLNTEAFF	TRBJ1-1	.	TRBV5-1
CASRYTGTSGIHEQFF	TRBJ2-1	.	TRBV7-2
CAISEHVGQGNEKLFF	TRBJ1-4	few	TRBV10-3
CASSKGQKTYEQYF	TRBJ2-7	.	TRBV19